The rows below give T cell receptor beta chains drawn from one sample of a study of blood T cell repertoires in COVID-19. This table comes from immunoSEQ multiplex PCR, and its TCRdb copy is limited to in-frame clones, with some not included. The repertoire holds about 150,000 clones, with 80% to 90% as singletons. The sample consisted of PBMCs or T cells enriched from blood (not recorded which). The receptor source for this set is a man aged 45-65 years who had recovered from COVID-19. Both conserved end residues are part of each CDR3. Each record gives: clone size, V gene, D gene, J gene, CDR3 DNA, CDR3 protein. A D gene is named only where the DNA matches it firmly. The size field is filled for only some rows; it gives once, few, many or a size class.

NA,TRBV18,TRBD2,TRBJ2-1,TGTGCCAGCTCACCAGTGGGGGGGTCCTACAATGAGCAGTTCTTC,CASSPVGGSYNEQFF
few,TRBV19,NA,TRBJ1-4,TGTGCCAGTACGGACAGACGACCAACTAATGAAAAACTGTTTTTT,CASTDRRPTNEKLFF
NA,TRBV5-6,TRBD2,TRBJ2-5,TGTGCCAGCAGCTTTTTTCCGACTAGCGGGGGGGATCAAGAGACCCAGTACTTC,CASSFFPTSGGDQETQYF
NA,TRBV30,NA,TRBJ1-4,TGTGCCTGGAGGGGCCTCGGAAAACTGTTTTTT,CAWRGLGKLFF
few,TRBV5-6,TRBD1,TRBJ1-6,TGTGCCAGCAGCTTGTATTCCGTTCGGGACAGGGCCCGCTCACCCCTCCACTTT,CASSLYSVRDRARSPLHF
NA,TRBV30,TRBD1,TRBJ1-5,TGTGCCTGGAGGGAACCGACAGGGGGGGGCAATCAGCCCCAGCATTTT,CAWREPTGGGNQPQHF
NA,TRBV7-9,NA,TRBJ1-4,TGTGCCAGCAGCTTGTCAGGGAGGGAGGAAAAACTGTTTTTT,CASSLSGREEKLFF
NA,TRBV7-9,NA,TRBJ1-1,TGTGCCAGCAGCGGGGAGGGGCACACTGAAGCTTTCTTT,CASSGEGHTEAFF
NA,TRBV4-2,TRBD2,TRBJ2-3,TGTGCCAGCAGCCAAGATGGTTCGAGCGGGGAAGATACGCAGTATTTT,CASSQDGSSGEDTQYF
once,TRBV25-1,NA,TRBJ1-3,TGTGCCAGCAGTGAATCGGGGGTCGCCTCTGGAAACACCATATATTTT,CASSESGVASGNTIYF
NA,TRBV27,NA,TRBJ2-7,TGTGCCACCGAGGGCCGCACCCACGAGCAGTACTTC,CATEGRTHEQYF
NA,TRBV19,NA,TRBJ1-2,TGTGCCAGTAGCCCTGGGGGGGGGCGCGATGGCTACACCTTC,CASSPGGGRDGYTF
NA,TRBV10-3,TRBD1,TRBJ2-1,TGTGCCATCAGCGGTGGGACAGACTCCTACAATGAGCAGTTCTTC,CAISGGTDSYNEQFF
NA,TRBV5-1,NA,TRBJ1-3,TGCGCCAGCAGCTTGGCGGGTCGGAAAAACTCTGGAAACACCATATATTTT,CASSLAGRKNSGNTIYF
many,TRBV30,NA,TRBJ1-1,TGTGCCTGGGCAGGGGCTATCACTGAAGCTTTCTTT,CAWAGAITEAFF
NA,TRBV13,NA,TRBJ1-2,TGTGCCAGCAGCGAAACAGGGAGCCTCAACTATGGCTACACCTTC,CASSETGSLNYGYTF
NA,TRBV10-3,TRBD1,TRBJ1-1,TGTGCCATCAGCGGGACAGGGGGTTGGACTGAAGCTTTCTTT,CAISGTGGWTEAFF
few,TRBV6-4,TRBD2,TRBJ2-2,TGTGCCCGCAAACCCAACCAGCGGCTAGCGGGGGGGTGGAACACCGGGGAGCTGTTTTTT,CARKPNQRLAGGWNTGELFF
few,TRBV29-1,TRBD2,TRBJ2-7,TGCAGCGTGAAGCGGGGTAGCTCCTACGAGCAGTACTTC,CSVKRGSSYEQYF
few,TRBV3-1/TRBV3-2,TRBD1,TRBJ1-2,TGTGCCAGCAGCCAAAGGGACAGGGGATATGGCTACACCTTC,CASSQRDRGYGYTF
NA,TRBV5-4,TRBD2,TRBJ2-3,TGTGCCAGCAGCCCTAAGCGGGGCACACGGACGGAAGATACGCAGTATTTT,CASSPKRGTRTEDTQYF